These 2 T cell receptor beta chains originate from one sample sequenced in a study of cytomegalovirus exposure and HLA in healthy donors. This PCR relied on a set of 60 Vbeta primers and 13 Jbeta primers. The method was immunoSEQ multiplex PCR; TCRdb's version includes in-frame clones alone and lacks a portion of them. The sample contains about 200,000 clones, 60% to 80% of which appear only once. Sequenced input: PBMCs. The receptors originated from a woman aged 25 to 39 in good health and CMV-seronegative.

V is TRBV13 and J is TRBJ1-2, with D unresolved. V was pared by 1 base and J by 1 base, with 4 bases between. Germline CDR1 and CDR2: PRHDT and FYEKMQ (reference sequence). This CDR3 region has 13 residues. CDR3 in DNA: TGTGCCAGCAGCTTAGTCAATAACTATGGCTACACCTTC. Protein: CASSLVNNYGYTF.

V gene TRBV4-1 combines with J gene TRBJ2-7; TRBD1 matches 8 bases. The CDR3 length is 19 residues. Germline V gives CDR1 MGHRA, CDR2 YSYEKL. The ends lost 3 bases at V and 4 bases at J; junction bases unmatched: 20. In nucleotides, the CDR3 is TGCGCCAGCAGCCAGCTGTTAATGATGTCCGGGACAGGAGGATACGAGCAGTACTTC. This codes for CASSQLLMMSGTGGYEQYF.